This T cell receptor beta chain came from a study of cytomegalovirus exposure and HLA in healthy donors. At the level of the study: A prior study identified approximately 120 million unique TCR beta sequences from roughly 170 million T cells.

About this clone: No antigen is known for it.

The PCR employed 60 Vbeta primers together with 13 Jbeta primers. Measured with immunoSEQ multiplex PCR; TCRdb has only the in-frame clones, and not every one. The data show about 130,000 clones, with approximately 70% seen just once and 4% to 5.5% held by the top ten. Study-wide results and caveats: In vitro work confirmed that three CMV-associated chains recognize CMV antigens. The study flagged approximately 180 TCR beta chains as cytomegalovirus-associated. Across HLA loci, a later analysis found differing TCR association rates, with DRB1 most and HLA-C fewest.

Input material: PBMCs. The receptor was isolated from a man in his sixties in good health and CMV-seropositive.

CDR3 sequence reads: CASSLARDFSSYEQYF. CDR3 nucleotides: TGTGCCAGCAGCTTGGCGCGGGACTTCAGCTCCTACGAGCAGTACTTC. V gene TRBV5-6 combines with J gene TRBJ2-7; D possibly corresponds to TRBD2 (6 bases). This CDR3 region has 16 residues. V was clipped by 0 bases and J by 0 bases, with 13 bases between them. Germline values: CDR1 SGHDT, CDR2 YYEEEE. Filled out from reference TRBV5-6 and TRBJ2-7, the complete variable domain reads DAGVTQSPTHLIKTRGQQVTLRCSPKSGHDTVSWYQQALGQGPQFIFQYYEEEERQRGNFPDRFSGHQFPNYSSELNVNALLLGDSALYLCASSLARDFSSYEQYFGPGTRLTVT.